The 8 T cell receptor beta chains reported below all come from one sample, sequenced in a study of CD4 T cells in relation to SARS-CoV-2 and coronaviruses. No antigen has been identified for these receptors. Using immunoSEQ multiplex PCR, the repertoire was profiled, and TCRdb retains in-frame clones only, with some absent. The data contain approximately 25,000 clones, 73% of them singletons. CD4+ T cells from unexposed donors were obtained before the COVID-19 pandemic (2011-2018). The cells were cultured for about ten days before CD4+ T cells were isolated. Sequenced sample: CD4+ T cells from PBMCs, cultured in vitro. The receptors originated from a human donor in good health.

This clone has more than one count but fewer than ten. The chain has TRBV24-1 and TRBJ2-7, with 11 nucleotides matching TRBD1. After removal of 4 bases from V and 4 bases from J, the junction contained 5 bases not matched to a gene. There are 15 residues in the CDR3. Germline V CDR1 and CDR2: KGHDR, SFDVKD. The CDR3 nucleotides are TGTGCCACCAGTGAGGGGACAGGGGGGATGTACGAGCAGTACTTC. Protein product: CATSEGTGGMYEQYF.

The table lists this clone with a few counts. This chain joins TRBV10-3 and TRBJ2-7; 10 bases are shared with TRBD2. Germline CDR1 is ENHRY and CDR2 is SYGVKD. The CDR3 is made up of 13 amino acids. The CDR3 coding sequence is TGTGCTGTTGGGGCTAGCGGGAGCAACGAGCAGTACTTC. It specifies CAVGASGSNEQYF.

This sequence joins TRBV12-5 and TRBJ1-2; the D is unclear. V was cut by 5 bases and J by 6 bases, with 10 bases left in between. CDR1 LGHNT and CDR2 FRNRAP come from the germline V gene. This CDR3 has 12 amino acids. CDR3: CASGPGPDGYTF. The CDR3 DNA reads TGTGCTAGTGGTCCAGGCCCAGATGGCTACACCTTC.

The rearrangement joins TRBV5-4 to TRBJ1-1; TRBD1 agrees at 7 bases. Trimming took 5 bases from V and 3 from J; bases not matched to a gene: 10. Germline assignment: CDR1 SGHNT and CDR2 YYREEE (reference sequence). This CDR3 comprises 15 residues. DNA for the CDR3: TGTGCCAGCAGGAGGGGGCGCGATAAGGACACTGAAGCTTTCTTT. This translates into CASRRGRDKDTEAFF.

The rearrangement links TRBV19 to TRBJ2-3, with 9 bases that match TRBD2. V lost 5 bases to trimming and J lost 5 bases; unmatched junction nucleotides: 11. Germline V gene sequence: CDR1 LNHDA, CDR2 SQIVND (reference sequence). The CDR3 is 16 residues long. Here the CDR3 DNA reads TGTGCCAGTAGTCCAACCGGGACTAGCCGAGGAGATACGCAGTATTTT. This encodes CASSPTGTSRGDTQYF. The full variable domain, with the rest looked up from reference TRBV19 and TRBJ2-3, is DGGITQSPKYLFRKEGQNVTLSCEQNLNHDAMYWYRQDPGQGLRLIYYSQIVNDFQKGDIAEGYSVSREKKESFPLTVTSAQKNPTAFYLCASSPTGTSRGDTQYFGPGTRLTVL.

V and J are TRBV4-1 and TRBJ2-6, with a tentative D call TRBD2 (5 bases). CDR1 and CDR2 from the germline V gene are MGHRA and YSYEKL. The CDR3 extends over 15 amino acids. Trimming left V 4 bases short and J 3 bases short, with 10 bases between. The CDR3 region is CASSPPRDGANVLTF. The DNA of the CDR3 is TGCGCCAGCAGCCCCCCCCGGGATGGGGCCAACGTCCTGACTTTC.

V gene TRBV29-1 combines with J gene TRBJ1-1; D is uncertain. The CDR3 has 11 residues. Germline-derived CDR1 and CDR2 are SQVTM and ANQGSEA. With 3 bases removed from V and 10 bases from J, the gap between germline ends came to 12 bases. In DNA form, the CDR3 reads TGCAGCGTTGATTCTGGATCGGGAGCTTTCTTT. Residues: CSVDSGSGAFF.

The chain combines TRBV14 with TRBJ2-1, with D possibly being TRBD2 (6 bases). The V end lost 0 bases, the J end lost 12 bases, and 15 bases lay between the germline ends. This CDR3 is 14 amino acids long. Germline V gene data show CDR1 as SGHDN and CDR2 as FVKESK. Here the CDR3 reads CASSQDPVMGGQFF. The DNA for the CDR3 is TGTGCCAGCAGCCAAGACCCCGTAATGGGGGGGCAGTTCTTC. Full variable domain (missing parts from reference TRBV14 and TRBJ2-1): EAGVTQFPSHSVIEKGQTVTLRCDPISGHDNLYWYRRVMGKEIKFLLHFVKESKQDESGMPNNRFLAERTGGTYSTLKVQPAELEDSGVYFCASSQDPVMGGQFFGPGTRLTVL.